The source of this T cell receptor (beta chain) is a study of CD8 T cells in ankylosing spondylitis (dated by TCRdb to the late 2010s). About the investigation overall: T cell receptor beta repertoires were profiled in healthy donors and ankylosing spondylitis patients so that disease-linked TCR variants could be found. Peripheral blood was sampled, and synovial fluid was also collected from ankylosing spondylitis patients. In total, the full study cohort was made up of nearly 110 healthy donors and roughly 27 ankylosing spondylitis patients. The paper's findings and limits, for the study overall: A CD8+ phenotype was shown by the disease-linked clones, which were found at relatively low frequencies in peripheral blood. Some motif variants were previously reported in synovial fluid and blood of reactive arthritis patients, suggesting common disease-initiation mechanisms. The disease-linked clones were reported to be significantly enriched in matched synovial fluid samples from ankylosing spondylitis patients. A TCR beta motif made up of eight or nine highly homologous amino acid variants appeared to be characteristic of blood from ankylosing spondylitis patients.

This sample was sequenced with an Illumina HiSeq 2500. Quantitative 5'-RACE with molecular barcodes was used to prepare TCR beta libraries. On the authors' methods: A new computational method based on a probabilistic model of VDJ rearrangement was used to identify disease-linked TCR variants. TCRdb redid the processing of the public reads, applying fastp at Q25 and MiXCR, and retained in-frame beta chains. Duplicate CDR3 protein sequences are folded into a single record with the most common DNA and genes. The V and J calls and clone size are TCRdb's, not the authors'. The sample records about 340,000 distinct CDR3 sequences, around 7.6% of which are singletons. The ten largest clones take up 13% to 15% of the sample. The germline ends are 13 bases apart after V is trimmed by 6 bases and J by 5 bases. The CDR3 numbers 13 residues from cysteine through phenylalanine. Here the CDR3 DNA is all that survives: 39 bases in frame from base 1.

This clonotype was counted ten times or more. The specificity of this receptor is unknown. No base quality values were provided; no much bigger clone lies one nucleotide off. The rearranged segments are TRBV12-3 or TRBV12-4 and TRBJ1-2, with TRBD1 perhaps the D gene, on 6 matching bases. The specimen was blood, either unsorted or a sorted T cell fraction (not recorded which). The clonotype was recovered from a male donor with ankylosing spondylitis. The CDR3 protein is CASSSLRGYGYTF. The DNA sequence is TGTGCCAGCAGCTCCCTCAGGGGATATGGCTACACCTTC.